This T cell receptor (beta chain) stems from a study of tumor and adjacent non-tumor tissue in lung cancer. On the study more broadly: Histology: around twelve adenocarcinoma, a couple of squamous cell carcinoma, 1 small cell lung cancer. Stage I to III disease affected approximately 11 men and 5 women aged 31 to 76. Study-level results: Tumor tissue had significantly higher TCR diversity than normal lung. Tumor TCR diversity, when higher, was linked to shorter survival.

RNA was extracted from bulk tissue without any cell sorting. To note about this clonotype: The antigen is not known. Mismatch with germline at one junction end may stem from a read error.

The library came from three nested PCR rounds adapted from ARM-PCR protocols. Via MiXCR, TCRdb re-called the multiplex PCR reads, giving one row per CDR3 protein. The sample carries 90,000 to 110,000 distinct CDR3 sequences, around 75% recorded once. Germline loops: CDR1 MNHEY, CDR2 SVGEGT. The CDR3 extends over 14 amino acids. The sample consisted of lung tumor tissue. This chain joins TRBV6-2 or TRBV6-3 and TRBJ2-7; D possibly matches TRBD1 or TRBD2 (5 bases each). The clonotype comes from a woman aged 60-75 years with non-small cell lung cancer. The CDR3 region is CDSSYTGNGDEQYF. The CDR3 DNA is TGTGACAGCAGTTATACGGGTAATGGGGACGAGCAGTATTTC.